These 19 T cell receptor beta chains originate from one sample sequenced in a study of blood T cell repertoires in COVID-19. Only in-frame clones appear in the TCRdb table, and some are missing; sequencing was by immunoSEQ multiplex PCR. The sample yields 150,000 to 200,000 clones, 90% to 95% seen once. The sample taken for sequencing was peripheral blood. These receptor sequences come from a man aged 30 to 39 with COVID-19, enrolled during active disease.

The chain employs TRBV4-1 and TRBJ2-1; D might be TRBD2 (6 bases). V lost 2 bases and J 8 bases, leaving 16 bases between the germline ends. CDR1 and CDR2 from the germline V gene are MGHRA and YSYEKL. This CDR3 spans 15 amino acids. CDR3 nucleotide sequence: TGCGCCAGCAGCCAACCCGGACCCCCGGGGGATGAGCAGTTCTTC. This translates into CASSQPGPPGDEQFF.

The genes are TRBV4-2 and TRBJ1-2; 7 bases map to TRBD1. The CDR3 is 19 residues long. Trimming cost V 0 bases and J 4 bases; bases outside gene matches: 17. From germline, CDR1 is LGHNA and CDR2 YNFKEQ. The CDR3 nucleotides read TGTGCCAGCAGCCAAGAGGGAGGCAAGGTCACAGGGGTTATCTATGGCTACACCTTC. The encoded protein is CASSQEGGKVTGVIYGYTF.

The genes are TRBV7-2 and TRBJ1-3; D is unclear. Trimming took off 1 base at V and 2 bases at J, with 6 bases between the two ends. This CDR3 comprises 14 residues. Germline assignment: CDR1 SGHTA and CDR2 FQGNSA. CDR3 DNA: TGTGCCAGCAGCTTAGGAGGGCCTGGAAACACCATATATTTT. Translation gives CASSLGGPGNTIYF.

CDR3 sequence (DNA): TGCGCCAGCAGCCTCTCTGGGGGGGAGCGGGGTCAGCCCCAGCATTTT. It translates to CASSLSGGERGQPQHF. This chain connects TRBV4-1 to TRBJ1-5; weak D call: TRBD1 (5 bases). The germline V gene encodes CDR1 MGHRA and CDR2 YSYEKL. The CDR3 is 16 amino acids. Trimming took 4 bases from V and 6 from J, leaving 19 bases between them.

The chain couples TRBV19 to TRBJ1-1; 10 bases are shared with TRBD1. Unmatched junction bases numbered 10, after V lost 6 bases and J lost 0 bases. The CDR3 loop spans 17 amino acids. From germline, CDR1 is LNHDA and CDR2 SQIVND (reference sequence). Written as DNA, the CDR3 is TGTGCCAGTAGATGGAAAGCGGGACAGGGGTTGAACACTGAAGCTTTCTTT. It yields the protein CASRWKAGQGLNTEAFF.

For this clone: Other nucleotide sequences in the sample specify the same CDR3. The chain employs TRBV2 and TRBJ2-5; D unresolved. The CDR3 has 12 amino acids. The V end was cut by 4 bases, the J end by 1 base, with 4 bases between. CDR1 is SNHLY, CDR2 FYNNEI, per germline. This CDR3 reads CASSAVQETQYF. CDR3 bases: TGTGCCAGCAGTGCGGTCCAAGAGACCCAGTACTTC.

The chain combines TRBV7-2 with TRBJ1-5, with a possible D match to TRBD1 (5 bases). V was clipped by 1 base and J by 5 bases, with 9 bases between them. Germline V CDR1 and CDR2: SGHTA, FQGNSA. The CDR3 has 14 amino acids. The CDR3, as DNA: TGTGCCAGCAGCTTAGGTCTAGGGGATCAGCCCCAGCATTTT. As protein: CASSLGLGDQPQHF. Using reference TRBV7-2 and TRBJ1-5 for the parts outside the CDR3, the full variable domain is GAGVSQSPSNKVTEKGKDVELRCDPISGHTALYWYRQSLGQGLEFLIYFQGNSAPDKSGLPSDRFSAERTGGSVSTLTIQRTQQEDSAVYLCASSLGLGDQPQHFGDGTRLSIL.

This sequence joins TRBV6-1 and TRBJ1-4, with 10 bases lining up with TRBD1. This CDR3 is built from 18 residues. J lost 3 bases, V lost 4 bases, and 11 bases had no gene match. Per germline, CDR1 MNHNS and CDR2 SASEGT. As DNA, the CDR3 is TGTGCCAGCAGTGTATTTTTGGGACAGGGGCCGCCTAATGAAAAACTGTTTTTT. Protein: CASSVFLGQGPPNEKLFF.

The V call is TRBV23-1, the J call TRBJ1-5, with unresolved D. TRBV23-1 falls under the ORF class, with uncertain function. V was clipped by 3 bases and J by 0 bases, with 6 bases between them. The CDR3 is 14 residues long. CDR3 nucleotides: TGCGCCAGCAGTCAGGTCTATAGCAATCAGCCCCAGCATTTT. As protein: CASSQVYSNQPQHF.

The chain couples TRBV2 to TRBJ1-6; D remains unclear. The V end was cut by 8 bases, the J end by 6 bases, with 14 bases between. CDR1 and CDR2 (germline): SNHLY, FYNNEI. The CDR3 is 14 amino acids. The CDR3 bases are TGTGCCAGCTATCTCGCAGGATTTAATTCACCCCTCCACTTT. Translation: CASYLAGFNSPLHF.

V gene TRBV27 combines with J gene TRBJ1-5; the D gene is possibly TRBD1 (5 bases). CDR1 MNHEY and CDR2 SMNVEV come from the germline V gene (reference sequence). The CDR3 has 14 amino acids. The germline V and J ends were trimmed by 2 bases and 5 bases, with 10 bases remaining between them. CDR3 coding DNA: TGTGCCAGCAGTTTACGGCAGGGCGATCAGCCCCAGCATTTT. This encodes CASSLRQGDQPQHF.

This rearrangement joins TRBV10-3 to TRBJ1-5; a possible D gene is TRBD1 (6 bases). V gave up 2 bases and J gave up 3 bases, with 17 bases separating them. The CDR3 extends over 17 amino acids. CDR1 ENHRY and CDR2 SYGVKD come from the germline V gene. The CDR3 sequence: CAISEVTGFGDNQPQHF. The DNA for the CDR3 is TGTGCCATCAGTGAGGTAACAGGGTTCGGAGACAATCAGCCCCAGCATTTT.

V is TRBV29-1 and J is TRBJ2-7, with 7 bases that match TRBD1. Unmatched junction bases numbered 13, after V lost 7 bases and J lost 1 base. This CDR3 comprises 15 residues. Per the germline V gene, CDR1 is SQVTM and CDR2 is ANQGSEA. Written as DNA, the CDR3 is TGCAGCGCCAGACACAGGGGCTCCCCTTCCTACGAGCAGTACTTC. Its protein is CSARHRGSPSYEQYF.

This clone has just one count. The chain links TRBV6-5 to TRBJ2-3, with 9 bases matching TRBD1. Per the germline V gene, CDR1 is MNHEY and CDR2 is SVGAGI. The CDR3 runs to 13 residues. With 6 bases clipped from V and 6 bases from J, the junction kept 4 bases outside the gene matches. DNA of the CDR3: TGTGCCAGCAGCCTACAGGGGGCCGATACGCAGTATTTT. Its protein product is CASSLQGADTQYF.

The chain combines TRBV4-2 with TRBJ2-5, with TRBD1 as a possible D gene (6 bases). V gave up 2 bases and J gave up 5 bases, with 12 bases separating them. The CDR3 extends over 14 amino acids. The germline CDR1 and CDR2 sequences are LGHNA and YNFKEQ. The CDR3 DNA reads TGTGCCAGCAGCCAAAAACAGGGCGGGGAGACCCAGTACTTC. Its protein is CASSQKQGGETQYF.

The V gene is TRBV19, the J gene TRBJ1-2; 7 bases match TRBD1. Germline V lookup: CDR1 LNHDA, CDR2 SQIVND (reference sequence). V lost 1 base and J lost 2; bases outside the gene matches: 4. The length of the CDR3 is 15 residues. CDR3 DNA: TGTGCCAGTAGTATAGCGGGACAGAAAAACTATGGCTACACCTTC. Its protein is CASSIAGQKNYGYTF.

The chain uses TRBV27 and TRBJ1-2; TRBD1 is a possible D gene (5 bases). The CDR3 has 14 residues. Germline V lookup: CDR1 MNHEY, CDR2 SMNVEV (reference sequence). The ends were cut back, 1 base at V and 3 bases at J, with 9 bases in the middle. This CDR3 reads CASSLWAGYYGYTF. The CDR3 coding sequence is TGTGCCAGCAGTTTATGGGCAGGGTACTATGGCTACACCTTC.

The rearrangement joins TRBV6-5 to TRBJ1-1; 7 bases map to TRBD1. V trimming: 6 bases; J trimming: 12 bases; junction bases outside the gene matches: 13. This CDR3 has 13 amino acids. Germline lookup yields CDR1 MNHEY and CDR2 SVGAGI. Here the CDR3 DNA reads TGTGCCAGCAGCCATAGGGACAGCTTGGTTTCTTTCTTT. This gives the protein CASSHRDSLVSFF.

The gene calls are TRBV11-2 and TRBJ1-1; D ambiguous. This CDR3 is built from 12 residues. V lost 5 bases, J lost 8 bases, and 12 bases lay in between. Germline V lookup: CDR1 SGHAT, CDR2 FQNNGV. The CDR3 here is CASSPVGMEAFF. The CDR3 coding sequence is TGTGCCAGCAGCCCTGTCGGTATGGAAGCTTTCTTT.